This entry lists 3 T cell receptor beta chains sequenced from one sample in a study of CD8 T cells in ankylosing spondylitis. Study-level results: Eight or nine highly homologous variants made up a TCR beta motif that seemed to typify ankylosing spondylitis blood.

One entry per CDR3 protein results from TCRdb running MiXCR on the 5' RACE reads. The sample contains 500,000 to 550,000 distinct CDR3 sequences, 9.5% to 15% of which appear only once. For these TCRs, the target antigens are not known. The sequenced material came from blood, either unsorted or a sorted T cell fraction (not recorded which). These receptors all come from a male donor with ankylosing spondylitis.

The chain has TRBV13 and TRBJ2-7, with 8 bases fitting TRBD2. Germline loops: CDR1 PRHDT, CDR2 FYEKMQ (reference sequence). The CDR3 is made up of 18 amino acids. Trimming at V came to 0 bases and at J to 2 bases, leaving 12 bases not matched to a gene. The CDR3 coding sequence is TGTGCCAGCAGCTTAGGCTCAGGTACTAGCGGATACACCTACGAGCAGTACTTC. Amino acid sequence: CASSLGSGTSGYTYEQYF.

This clonotype was detected a few times. J is TRBJ1-5 and V is TRBV12-3 or TRBV12-4, with 9 bases aligning to TRBD1. The CDR3 length is 16 residues. Trimming cost V 1 base and J 6 bases; bases outside gene matches: 7. The CDR3 sequence: CASSLGRDRVVQPQHF. The CDR3 DNA reads TGTGCCAGCAGTTTAGGGCGGGACAGGGTGGTTCAGCCCCAGCATTTT.

The sample holds a few counts of this clonotype. V gene TRBV3-1 combines with J gene TRBJ2-7, with 10 nucleotides matching TRBD1. There are 14 residues in the CDR3. The ends lost 8 bases at V and 6 bases at J; junction bases unmatched: 10. CDR1 and CDR2 (germline): LGHDT, YNNKEL (reference sequence). CDR3 DNA sequence: TGTGCCAGCTCCCGACAGGGGGCTCATCTCGAGCAGTACTTC. Translated: CASSRQGAHLEQYF.